Included here is one T cell receptor (beta chain) sequence, with context. The data are from a study of PD-L1 blockade in urothelial cancer. Overall study context: The patients first took atezolizumab around 2014, receiving 1,200 mg intravenously every 3 weeks. Analyses used blood from 3 weeks (second dose) and 6 weeks after treatment start.

Germline assignment: CDR1 SGHRS and CDR2 YFSETQ. V was clipped by 1 base and J by 4 bases; unmatched bases: 0. The CDR3 covers 14 residues. Using immunoSEQ multiplex PCR, the repertoire was profiled, and TCRdb retains in-frame clones only, with some absent. Of tens of thousands of clones in the sample, about 72% were seen once. The receptor's source is a man between 65 and 79 years old with urothelial cancer. The starting material was PBMCs, obtained around atezolizumab (anti-PD-L1) treatment. This chain links TRBV5-1 with TRBJ2-5, with TRBD2 matching over 11 bases. The CDR3 DNA reads TGCGCCAGCAGCTTGACTAGCGGGAGAGAGACCCAGTACTTC. Translating it yields CASSLTSGRETQYF. Using reference TRBV5-1 and TRBJ2-5 for the parts outside the CDR3, the full variable domain is KAGVTQTPRYLIKTRGQQVTLSCSPISGHRSVSWYQQTPGQGLQFLFEYFSETQRNKGNFPGRFSGRQFSNSRSEMNVSTLELGDSALYLCASSLTSGRETQYFGPGTRLLVL.